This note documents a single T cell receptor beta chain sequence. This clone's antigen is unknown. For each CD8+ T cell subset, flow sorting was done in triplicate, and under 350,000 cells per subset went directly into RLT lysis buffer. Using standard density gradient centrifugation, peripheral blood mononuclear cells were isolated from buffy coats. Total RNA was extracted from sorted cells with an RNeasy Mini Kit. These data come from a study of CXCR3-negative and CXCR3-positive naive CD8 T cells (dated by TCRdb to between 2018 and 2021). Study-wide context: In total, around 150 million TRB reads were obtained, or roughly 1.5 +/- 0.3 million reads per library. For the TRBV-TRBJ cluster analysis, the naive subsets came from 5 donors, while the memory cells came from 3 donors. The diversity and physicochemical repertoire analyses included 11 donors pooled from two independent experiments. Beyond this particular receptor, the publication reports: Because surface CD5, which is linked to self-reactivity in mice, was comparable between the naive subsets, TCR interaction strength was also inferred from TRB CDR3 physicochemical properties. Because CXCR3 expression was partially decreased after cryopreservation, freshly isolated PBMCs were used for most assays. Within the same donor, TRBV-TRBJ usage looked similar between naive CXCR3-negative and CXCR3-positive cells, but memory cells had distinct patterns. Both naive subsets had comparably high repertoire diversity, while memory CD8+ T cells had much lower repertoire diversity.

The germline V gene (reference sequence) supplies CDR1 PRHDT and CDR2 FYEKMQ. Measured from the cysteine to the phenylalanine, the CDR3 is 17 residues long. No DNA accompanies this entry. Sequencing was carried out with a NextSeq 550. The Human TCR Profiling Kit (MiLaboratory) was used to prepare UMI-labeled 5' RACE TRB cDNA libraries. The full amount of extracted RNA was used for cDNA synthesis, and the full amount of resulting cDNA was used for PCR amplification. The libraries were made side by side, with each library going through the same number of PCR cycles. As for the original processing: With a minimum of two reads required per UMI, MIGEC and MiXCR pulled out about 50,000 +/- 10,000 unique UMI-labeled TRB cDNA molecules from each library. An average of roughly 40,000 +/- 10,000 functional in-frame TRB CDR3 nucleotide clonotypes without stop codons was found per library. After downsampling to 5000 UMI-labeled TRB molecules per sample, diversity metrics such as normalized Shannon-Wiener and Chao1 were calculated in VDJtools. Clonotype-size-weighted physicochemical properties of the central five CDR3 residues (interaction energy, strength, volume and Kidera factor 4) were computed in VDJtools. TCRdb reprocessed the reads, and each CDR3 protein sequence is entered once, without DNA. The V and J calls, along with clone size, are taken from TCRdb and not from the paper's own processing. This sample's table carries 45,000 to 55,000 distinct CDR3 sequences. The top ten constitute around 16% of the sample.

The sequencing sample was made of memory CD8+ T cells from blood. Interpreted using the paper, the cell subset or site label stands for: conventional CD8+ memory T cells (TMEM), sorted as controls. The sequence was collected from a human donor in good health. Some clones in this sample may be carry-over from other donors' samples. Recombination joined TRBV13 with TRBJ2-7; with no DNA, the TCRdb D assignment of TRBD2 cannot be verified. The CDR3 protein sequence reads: CASSTRTSGRAVREQYF. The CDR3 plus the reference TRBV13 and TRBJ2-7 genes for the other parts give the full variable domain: AAGVIQSPRHLIKEKRETATLKCYPIPRHDTVYWYQQGPGQDPQFLISFYEKMQSDKGSIPDRFSAQQFSDYHSELNMSSLELGDSALYFCASSTRTSGRAVREQYFGPGTRLTVT.